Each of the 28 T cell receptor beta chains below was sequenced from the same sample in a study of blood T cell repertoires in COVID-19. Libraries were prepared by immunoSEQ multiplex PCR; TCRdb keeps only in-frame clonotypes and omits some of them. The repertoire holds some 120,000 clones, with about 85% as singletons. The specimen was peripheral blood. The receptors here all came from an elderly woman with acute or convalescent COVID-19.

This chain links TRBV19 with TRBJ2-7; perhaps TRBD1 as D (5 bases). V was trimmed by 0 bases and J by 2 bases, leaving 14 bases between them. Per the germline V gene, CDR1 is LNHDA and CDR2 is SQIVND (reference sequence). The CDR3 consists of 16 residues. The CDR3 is CASSIDPRGAAYEQYF. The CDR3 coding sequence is TGTGCCAGTAGTATAGACCCTCGTGGGGCCGCCTACGAGCAGTACTTC.

The CDR3 DNA is TGTGCCAGCAGTCCGAGACTAGCCAAAGAGACCCAGTACTTC. Translating it yields CASSPRLAKETQYF. The chain is built from TRBV27 and TRBJ2-5; 7 bases are shared with TRBD2. V shed 5 bases, J shed 3 bases, and the junction held 6 bases outside the gene matches. The CDR3 loop spans 14 amino acids. Germline assignment: CDR1 MNHEY and CDR2 SMNVEV (reference sequence).

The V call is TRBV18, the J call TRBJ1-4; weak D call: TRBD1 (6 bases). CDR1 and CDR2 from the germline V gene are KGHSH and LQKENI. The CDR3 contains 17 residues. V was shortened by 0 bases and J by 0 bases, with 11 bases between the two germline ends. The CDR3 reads CASSPPGGRTTNEKLFF. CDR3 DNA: TGTGCCAGCTCACCACCGGGGGGGCGGACAACTAATGAAAAACTGTTTTTT.

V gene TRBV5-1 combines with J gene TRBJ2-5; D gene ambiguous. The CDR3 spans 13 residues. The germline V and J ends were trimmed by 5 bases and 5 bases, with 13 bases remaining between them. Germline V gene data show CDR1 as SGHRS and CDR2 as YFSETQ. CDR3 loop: CASSSNSRETQYF. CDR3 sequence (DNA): TGCGCCAGCAGTTCGAACAGCAGGGAGACCCAGTACTTC. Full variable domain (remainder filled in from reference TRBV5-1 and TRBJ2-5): KAGVTQTPRYLIKTRGQQVTLSCSPISGHRSVSWYQQTPGQGLQFLFEYFSETQRNKGNFPGRFSGRQFSNSRSEMNVSTLELGDSALYLCASSSNSRETQYFGPGTRLLVL.

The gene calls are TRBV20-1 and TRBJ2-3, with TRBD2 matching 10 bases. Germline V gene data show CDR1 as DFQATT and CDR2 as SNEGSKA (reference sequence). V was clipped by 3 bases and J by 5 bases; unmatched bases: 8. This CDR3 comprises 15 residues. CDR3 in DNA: TGCAGTGCTAGTCCCGGGACTAGCGTCAGAGATACGCAGTATTTT. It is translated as CSASPGTSVRDTQYF.

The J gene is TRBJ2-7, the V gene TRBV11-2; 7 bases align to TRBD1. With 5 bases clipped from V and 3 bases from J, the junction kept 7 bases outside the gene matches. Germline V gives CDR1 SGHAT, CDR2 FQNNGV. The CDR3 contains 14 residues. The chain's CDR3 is CASSVAHRGYEQYV. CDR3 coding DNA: TGTGCCAGCAGCGTGGCCCACAGGGGCTACGAGCAGTACGTC.

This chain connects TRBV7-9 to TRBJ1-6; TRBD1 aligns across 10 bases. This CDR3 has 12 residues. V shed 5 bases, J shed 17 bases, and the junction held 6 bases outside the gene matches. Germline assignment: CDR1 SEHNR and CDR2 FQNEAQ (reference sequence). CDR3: CASSIGQGGFHF. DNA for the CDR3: TGTGCCAGCAGCATTGGACAGGGGGGCTTCCACTTT.

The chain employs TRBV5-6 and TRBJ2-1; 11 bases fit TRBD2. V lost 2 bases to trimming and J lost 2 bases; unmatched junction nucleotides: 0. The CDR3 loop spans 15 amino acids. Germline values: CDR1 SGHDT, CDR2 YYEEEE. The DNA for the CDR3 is TGTGCCAGCAGCTTACTAGCGGGGGCCTACAATGAGCAGTTCTTC. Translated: CASSLLAGAYNEQFF.

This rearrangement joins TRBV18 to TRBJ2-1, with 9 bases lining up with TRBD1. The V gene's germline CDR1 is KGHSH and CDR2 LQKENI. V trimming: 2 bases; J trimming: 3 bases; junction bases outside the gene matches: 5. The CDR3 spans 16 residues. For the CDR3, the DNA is TGTGCCAGCTCACCATATGACAGGGGGGTCTACAATGAGCAGTTCTTC. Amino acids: CASSPYDRGVYNEQFF.

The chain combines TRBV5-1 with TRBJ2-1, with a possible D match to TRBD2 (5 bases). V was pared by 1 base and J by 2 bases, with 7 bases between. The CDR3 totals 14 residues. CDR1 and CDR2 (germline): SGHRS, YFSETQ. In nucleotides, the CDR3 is TGCGCCAGCAGCTTGACGGGGACCTACAATGAGCAGTTCTTC. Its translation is CASSLTGTYNEQFF.

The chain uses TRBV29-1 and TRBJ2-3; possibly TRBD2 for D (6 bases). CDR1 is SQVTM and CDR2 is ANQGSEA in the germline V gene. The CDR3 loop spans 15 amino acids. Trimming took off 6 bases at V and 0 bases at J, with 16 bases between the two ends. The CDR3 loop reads CSVTPGAGSTDTQYF. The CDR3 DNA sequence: TGCAGCGTGACCCCAGGTGCGGGGAGCACAGATACGCAGTATTTT.

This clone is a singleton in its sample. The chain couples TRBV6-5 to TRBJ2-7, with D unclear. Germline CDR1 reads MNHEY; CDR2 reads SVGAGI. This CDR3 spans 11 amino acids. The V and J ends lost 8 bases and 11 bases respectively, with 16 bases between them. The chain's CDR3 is CASHRSGSEYF. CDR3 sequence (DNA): TGTGCCAGCCATCGATCCGGGTCGGAGTACTTC.

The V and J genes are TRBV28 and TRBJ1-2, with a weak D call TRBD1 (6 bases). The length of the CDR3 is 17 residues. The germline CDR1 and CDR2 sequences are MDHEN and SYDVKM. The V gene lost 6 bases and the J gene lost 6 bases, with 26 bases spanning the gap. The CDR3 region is CASSSPDSLKSLHGYTF. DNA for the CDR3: TGTGCCAGCAGCTCACCGGACAGCCTTAAATCCCTACATGGCTACACCTTC.

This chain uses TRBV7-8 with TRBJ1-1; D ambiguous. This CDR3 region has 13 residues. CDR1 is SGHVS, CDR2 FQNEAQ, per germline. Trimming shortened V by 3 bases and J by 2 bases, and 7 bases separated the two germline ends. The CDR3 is CASSFSGNTEAFF. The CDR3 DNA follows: TGTGCCAGCAGCTTTTCAGGTAACACTGAAGCTTTCTTT.

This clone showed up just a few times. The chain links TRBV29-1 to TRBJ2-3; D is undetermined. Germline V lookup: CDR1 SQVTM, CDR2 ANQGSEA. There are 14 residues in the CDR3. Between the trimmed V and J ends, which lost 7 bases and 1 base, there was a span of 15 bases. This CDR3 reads CSARPGGGTDTQYF. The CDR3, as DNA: TGCAGCGCCCGACCGGGTGGAGGCACAGATACGCAGTATTTT.

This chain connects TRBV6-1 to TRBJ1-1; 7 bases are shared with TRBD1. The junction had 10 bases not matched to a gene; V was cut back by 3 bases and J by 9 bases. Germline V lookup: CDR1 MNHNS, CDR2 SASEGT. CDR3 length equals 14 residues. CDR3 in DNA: TGTGCCAGCAGTGACCCGGGACAGCCGAGCCAAGCTTTCTTT. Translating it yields CASSDPGQPSQAFF.

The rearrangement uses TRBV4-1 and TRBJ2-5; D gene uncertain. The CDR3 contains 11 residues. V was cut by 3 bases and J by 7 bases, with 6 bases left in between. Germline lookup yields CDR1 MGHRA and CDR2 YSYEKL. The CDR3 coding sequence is TGCGCCAGCAGCCAGGGCGCGACCCAGTACTTC. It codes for CASSQGATQYF.

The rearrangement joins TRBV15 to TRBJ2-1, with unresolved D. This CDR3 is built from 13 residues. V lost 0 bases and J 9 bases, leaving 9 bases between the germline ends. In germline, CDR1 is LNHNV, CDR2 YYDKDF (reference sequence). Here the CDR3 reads CATSRDIFVEQFF. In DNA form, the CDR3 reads TGTGCCACCAGCAGAGATATTTTCGTTGAGCAGTTCTTC.

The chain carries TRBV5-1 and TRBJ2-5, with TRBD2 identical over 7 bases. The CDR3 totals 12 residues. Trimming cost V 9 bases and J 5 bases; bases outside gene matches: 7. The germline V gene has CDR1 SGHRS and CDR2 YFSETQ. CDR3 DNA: TGCGCCACCCGGCGGGGAGGGGAGACCCAGTACTTC. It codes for CATRRGGETQYF.

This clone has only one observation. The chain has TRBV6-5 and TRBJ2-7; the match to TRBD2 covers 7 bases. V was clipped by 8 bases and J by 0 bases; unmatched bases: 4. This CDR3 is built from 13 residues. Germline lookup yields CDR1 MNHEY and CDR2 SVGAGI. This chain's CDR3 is CASRGVGSYEQYF. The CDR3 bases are TGTGCCAGCCGGGGGGTCGGCTCCTACGAGCAGTACTTC.

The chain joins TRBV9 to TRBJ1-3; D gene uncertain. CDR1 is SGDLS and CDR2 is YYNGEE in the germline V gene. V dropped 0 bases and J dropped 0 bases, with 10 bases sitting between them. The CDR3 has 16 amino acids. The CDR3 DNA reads TGTGCCAGCAGCGTAGGGCCCTGGAGCTCTGGAAACACCATATATTTT. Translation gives CASSVGPWSSGNTIYF.

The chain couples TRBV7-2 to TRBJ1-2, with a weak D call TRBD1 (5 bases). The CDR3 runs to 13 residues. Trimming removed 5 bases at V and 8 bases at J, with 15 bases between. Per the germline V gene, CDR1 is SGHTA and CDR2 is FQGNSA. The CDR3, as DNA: TGTGCCAGCAGCCCTGGGGCAGGGCGAGGCTACACCTTC. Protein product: CASSPGAGRGYTF.

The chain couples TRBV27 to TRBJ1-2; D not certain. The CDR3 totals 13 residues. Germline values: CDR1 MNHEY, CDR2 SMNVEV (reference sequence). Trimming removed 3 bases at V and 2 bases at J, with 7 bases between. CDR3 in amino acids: CASSFQANYGYTF. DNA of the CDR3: TGTGCCAGCAGTTTTCAGGCGAACTATGGCTACACCTTC.

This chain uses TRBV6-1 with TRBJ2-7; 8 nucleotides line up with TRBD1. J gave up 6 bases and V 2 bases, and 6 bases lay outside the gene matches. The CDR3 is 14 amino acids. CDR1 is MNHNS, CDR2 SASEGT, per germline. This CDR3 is CASSEKDRGGEQYV. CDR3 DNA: TGTGCCAGCAGTGAAAAAGACAGGGGCGGCGAGCAGTACGTC.

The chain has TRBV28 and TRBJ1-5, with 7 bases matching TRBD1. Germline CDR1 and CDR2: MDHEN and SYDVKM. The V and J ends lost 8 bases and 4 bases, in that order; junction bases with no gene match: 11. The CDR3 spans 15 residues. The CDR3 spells CASQEPGGWNQPQHF. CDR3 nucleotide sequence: TGTGCCAGCCAGGAGCCAGGGGGATGGAATCAGCCCCAGCATTTT.

The DNA for the CDR3 is TGTGCCAGCAGCTTAGGCACGGGACAGACGAGCTCCTACAATGAGCAGTTCTTC. Protein: CASSLGTGQTSSYNEQFF. V and J are TRBV11-2 and TRBJ2-1, with 7 bases aligning to TRBD1. This CDR3 has 18 amino acids. Per the germline V gene, CDR1 is SGHAT and CDR2 is FQNNGV. V was clipped by 1 base and J by 0 bases; unmatched bases: 9.

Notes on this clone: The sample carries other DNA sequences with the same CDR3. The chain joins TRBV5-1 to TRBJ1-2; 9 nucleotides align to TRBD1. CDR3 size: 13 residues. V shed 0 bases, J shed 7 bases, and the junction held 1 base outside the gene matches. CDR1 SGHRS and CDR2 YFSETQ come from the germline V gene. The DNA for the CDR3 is TGCGCCAGCAGCTTGGGACAGGGGGGTGGCTACACCTTC. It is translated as CASSLGQGGGYTF.

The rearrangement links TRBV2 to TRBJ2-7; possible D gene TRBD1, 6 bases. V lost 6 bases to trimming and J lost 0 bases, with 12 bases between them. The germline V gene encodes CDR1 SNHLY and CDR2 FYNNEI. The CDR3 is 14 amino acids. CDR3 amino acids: CASRRTASSYEQYF. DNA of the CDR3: TGTGCCAGCAGACGGACAGCCTCCTCCTACGAGCAGTACTTC.